The 24 T cell receptor beta chains reported below all come from one sample, sequenced in a study of blood T cell repertoires in COVID-19. The protocol was immunoSEQ multiplex PCR, while the TCRdb copy is restricted to in-frame clones and leaves out a portion. The sample consists of 150,000 to 200,000 clones, 65% to 90% of them appearing once. Sequencing was carried out using peripheral blood. The receptors here all came from a woman in her 40s with COVID-19, enrolled during active disease.

In its sample, this clone was seen a few times. The V and J genes are TRBV11-2 and TRBJ1-5; tentative D call: TRBD1 (6 bases). V shed 1 base and J shed 6 bases, with 13 bases lying between them. This CDR3 comprises 15 residues. In germline, CDR1 is SGHAT, CDR2 FQNNGV. The CDR3 protein is CASSLGPGVGQPQHF. CDR3 nucleotide sequence: TGTGCCAGCAGCTTAGGTCCAGGGGTTGGTCAGCCCCAGCATTTT.

In its sample, this clone was seen a few times. V is TRBV9 and J is TRBJ2-7; 10 bases match TRBD2. Losses at the gene ends were 4 bases for V and 6 bases for J; bases not matched to a gene: 7. Germline V lookup: CDR1 SGDLS, CDR2 YYNGEE. The CDR3 consists of 14 residues. CDR3 protein: CASSPEASGSEQYF. CDR3 DNA sequence: TGTGCCAGCAGCCCAGAGGCTAGCGGGAGCGAGCAGTACTTC.

This chain connects TRBV15 to TRBJ2-5, with D maybe TRBD1 (6 bases). The V end lost 2 bases, the J end lost 5 bases, and 15 bases lay between the germline ends. Germline V gives CDR1 LNHNV, CDR2 YYDKDF (reference sequence). This CDR3 contains 15 residues. CDR3: CATSRSSDSPETQYF. The CDR3 DNA sequence: TGTGCCACCAGCAGATCCTCGGACAGTCCCGAGACCCAGTACTTC.

This rearrangement joins TRBV10-1 to TRBJ2-1, with D hard to call. This CDR3 spans 15 amino acids. Trimming shortened V by 1 base and J by 0 bases, and 7 bases separated the two germline ends. Germline V lookup: CDR1 WNHNN, CDR2 SYGVQD (reference sequence). CDR3 amino acids: CASSEFSSSYNEQFF. For the CDR3, the DNA is TGCGCCAGCAGTGAGTTTTCTAGCTCCTACAATGAGCAGTTCTTC.

The V and J genes are TRBV6-5 and TRBJ2-5; 9 nucleotides agree with TRBD1. The CDR3 runs to 15 residues. J gave up 5 bases and V 6 bases, and 10 bases lay outside the gene matches. Germline lookup yields CDR1 MNHEY and CDR2 SVGAGI. CDR3 protein: CASSLTGGALETQYF. The CDR3 DNA reads TGTGCCAGCAGCCTCACAGGGGGCGCGTTGGAGACCCAGTACTTC.

The DNA for the CDR3 is TGTGCCAGCAGCTCGCAGCGCATGAACACTGAAGCTTTCTTT. Translated: CASSSQRMNTEAFF. This rearrangement joins TRBV5-4 to TRBJ1-1; D not resolved. The V end was cut by 3 bases, the J end by 0 bases, with 9 bases between. This CDR3 comprises 14 residues. Germline CDR1 reads SGHNT; CDR2 reads YYREEE (reference sequence).

The chain combines TRBV7-9 with TRBJ1-6; 10 bases align to TRBD1. With V trimmed by 1 base and J by 6 bases, 3 bases remained unmatched. The CDR3 contains 16 residues. Germline V lookup: CDR1 SEHNR, CDR2 FQNEAQ (reference sequence). CDR3 protein: CASSLGQGAGNSPLHF. In DNA form, the CDR3 reads TGTGCCAGCAGCTTAGGACAGGGGGCAGGTAATTCACCCCTCCACTTT.

The rearrangement joins TRBV5-6 to TRBJ1-1; D ambiguous. The CDR3 contains 11 residues. CDR1 is SGHDT and CDR2 is YYEEEE in the germline V gene. With 4 bases removed from V and 4 bases from J, the gap between germline ends came to 5 bases. The CDR3 spells CASSHSTEAFF. As DNA, the CDR3 is TGTGCCAGCAGCCACTCCACTGAAGCTTTCTTT.

The gene calls are TRBV2 and TRBJ2-7; D is unclear. The CDR3 consists of 12 residues. Germline CDR1 and CDR2: SNHLY and FYNNEI. Trimming took off 9 bases at V and 3 bases at J, with 12 bases between the two ends. The CDR3 is CASFERVYEQYV. The CDR3 coding sequence is TGTGCCAGTTTCGAGAGAGTCTACGAGCAGTACGTC.

The V and J genes are TRBV18 and TRBJ1-6; no firm D call. Germline CDR1 and CDR2: KGHSH and LQKENI. The CDR3 spans 15 residues. Trimming cost V 5 bases and J 9 bases, with 17 bases left between them. The CDR3 DNA is TGTGCCAGCTCATATACGGGAGAGGGCCGTTCACCCCTCCACTTT. Its translation is CASSYTGEGRSPLHF.

The V and J genes are TRBV12-3 or TRBV12-4 and TRBJ2-5; the D is unclear. Trimming removed 2 bases from V and 5 bases from J, with 3 bases in between. The CDR3 has 11 amino acids. Here the CDR3 reads CASSLSETQYF. DNA for the CDR3: TGTGCCAGCAGTTTATCGGAGACCCAGTACTTC.

The J gene is TRBJ2-5, the V gene TRBV11-2; TRBD1 matches at 8 bases. The length of the CDR3 is 14 residues. The ends lost 1 base at V and 5 bases at J; junction bases unmatched: 3. The germline V gene has CDR1 SGHAT and CDR2 FQNNGV. Here the CDR3 DNA reads TGTGCCAGCAGCTTAGGCGGACAGGGTGAGACCCAGTACTTC. It translates to CASSLGGQGETQYF.

The chain recombines TRBV6-1 with TRBJ1-4, with unresolved D. Germline CDR1 is MNHNS and CDR2 is SASEGT. CDR3 length: 15 amino acids. The V gene lost 2 bases and the J gene lost 8 bases, with 15 bases spanning the gap. The CDR3 DNA reads as TGTGCCAGCAGTGAATGGGAGGTTCGTGGGGAAAAACTGTTTTTT. This encodes CASSEWEVRGEKLFF.

The rearrangement links TRBV7-8 to TRBJ2-1, with 7 bases that match TRBD2. Germline CDR1 and CDR2: SGHVS and FQNEAQ. The CDR3 consists of 13 residues. The junction had 4 bases not matched to a gene; V was cut back by 2 bases and J by 9 bases. CDR3 amino acids: CASSLPGLPEQFF. CDR3 DNA sequence: TGTGCCAGCAGCTTACCGGGACTACCTGAGCAGTTCTTC.

The V call is TRBV5-4, the J call TRBJ2-5; 7 positions match TRBD2. V shed 4 bases, J shed 2 bases, and the junction held 8 bases outside the gene matches. The CDR3 length is 15 residues. Germline V lookup: CDR1 SGHNT, CDR2 YYREEE (reference sequence). DNA of the CDR3: TGTGCCAGCAGCCCCGGTGGGGGGGTACAAGAGACCCAGTACTTC. Encoded protein: CASSPGGGVQETQYF. The variable domain in full, completed from reference TRBV5-4 and TRBJ2-5, reads ETGVTQSPTHLIKTRGQQVTLRCSSQSGHNTVSWYQQALGQGPQFIFQYYREEENGRGNFPPRFSGLQFPNYSSELNVNALELDDSALYLCASSPGGGVQETQYFGPGTRLLVL.

This rearrangement joins TRBV5-1 to TRBJ2-1; TRBD2 agrees at 7 bases. V shed 2 bases and J 6 bases; nucleotides not matched to a gene: 8. Germline values: CDR1 SGHRS, CDR2 YFSETQ. This CDR3 spans 15 amino acids. CDR3 residues: CASSLQTSLSNEQFF. Here the CDR3 DNA reads TGCGCCAGCAGCTTACAGACTAGCCTCTCCAATGAGCAGTTCTTC.

The CDR3 region is CASSVVLQTGPQFF. The CDR3 region has the DNA TGTGCCAGCAGCGTAGTCCTACAGACAGGCCCCCAGTTCTTC. The rearrangement uses TRBV9 and TRBJ2-1; D is possibly TRBD1 (6 bases). The CDR3 has 14 residues. V gave up 0 bases and J gave up 13 bases, with 17 bases separating them. CDR1 SGDLS and CDR2 YYNGEE come from the germline V gene.

This chain's CDR3 is CASSRDWVTDTQYF. The CDR3 nucleotides are TGTGCCAGCAGTCGCGACTGGGTCACAGATACGCAGTATTTT. V gene TRBV27 combines with J gene TRBJ2-3; D gene uncertain. Deletions cut 5 bases from V and 2 bases from J, with 11 bases between. The CDR3 has 14 amino acids. From germline, CDR1 is MNHEY and CDR2 SMNVEV (reference sequence).

The chain links TRBV3-1 (or the pseudogene TRBV3-2) to TRBJ2-7; TRBD1 matches 7 bases. CDR1 is LGHDT, CDR2 YNNKEL, per germline (reference sequence). J was trimmed by 6 bases and V by 8 bases; bases with no gene match: 10. This CDR3 is 13 amino acids long. The CDR3: CASELTGTAEQYF. As DNA, the CDR3 is TGTGCCAGCGAACTTACAGGGACAGCCGAGCAGTACTTC.

This rearrangement joins TRBV4-1 to TRBJ1-6; 10 bases line up with TRBD1. V lost 5 bases, J lost 10 bases, and 17 bases stayed unmatched. Germline CDR1 and CDR2: MGHRA and YSYEKL. The length of the CDR3 is 18 residues. This CDR3 reads CASSSTRMIGTGASPLHF. For the CDR3, the DNA is TGCGCCAGCAGCTCGACTAGAATGATCGGGACAGGGGCCTCACCCCTCCACTTT.

This clone was counted a few times. The chain is built from TRBV19 and TRBJ2-5, with no clear D. The CDR3 contains 13 residues. Germline-derived CDR1 and CDR2 are LNHDA and SQIVND (reference sequence). Trimming pared 5 bases from V and 7 bases from J, leaving 14 bases between. The CDR3 bases are TGTGCCAGTAGTTTGAGTTACTCGGGGACCCAGTACTTC. Translation gives CASSLSYSGTQYF.

This chain links TRBV19 with TRBJ2-2; perhaps TRBD1 as D (6 bases). V lost 2 bases and J lost 3, with 10 bases in between. Germline-derived CDR1 and CDR2 are LNHDA and SQIVND (reference sequence). This CDR3 is 15 amino acids long. CDR3 nucleotide sequence: TGTGCCAGTAGTATAAGGACAGCTTACACCGGGGAGCTGTTTTTT. Amino acids: CASSIRTAYTGELFF. The complete variable domain, with remaining parts taken from reference TRBV19 and TRBJ2-2, reads DGGITQSPKYLFRKEGQNVTLSCEQNLNHDAMYWYRQDPGQGLRLIYYSQIVNDFQKGDIAEGYSVSREKKESFPLTVTSAQKNPTAFYLCASSIRTAYTGELFFGEGSRLTVL.

The chain has TRBV6-5 and TRBJ2-7, with D possibly being TRBD2 (6 bases). Germline assignment: CDR1 MNHEY and CDR2 SVGAGI. Trimming pared 5 bases from V and 3 bases from J, leaving 11 bases between. CDR3 size: 13 residues. The CDR3 here is CASSQGLNYEQYF. CDR3 in DNA: TGTGCCAGCAGTCAGGGACTGAACTACGAGCAGTACTTC.

V is TRBV4-1 and J is TRBJ2-1; D not resolved. Germline CDR1 and CDR2: MGHRA and YSYEKL. The CDR3 is 16 residues long. V lost 0 bases and J 2 bases, leaving 11 bases between the germline ends. The CDR3 sequence is CASSQDPGVPYNEQFF. The DNA for the CDR3 is TGCGCCAGCAGCCAAGACCCGGGTGTCCCCTACAATGAGCAGTTCTTC.